Listed below are T cell receptor beta chains from one sample, sequenced in a study of OX40 agonist ivuxolimab in advanced cancers. Some clones are missing from TCRdb's copy, which holds only in-frame ones; the method was immunoSEQ multiplex PCR. The profile shows over 150,000 clones, approximately 94% of them singletons. This material consisted of CD4+ or CD8+ T cells sorted from blood, taken in a trial of the OX40 agonist ivuxolimab. Receptors originate from an adult with an advanced solid tumor such as melanoma, head and neck, liver or kidney cancer. The CDR3 runs from the conserved cysteine through the conserved F or W. A D gene is named only where the DNA matches it firmly. Clone size is shown for a subset of rows, as once, few, many or a class of expanded clone.

j_gene | d_gene | v_gene | abundance | CDR3nt | CDR3aa
TRBJ2-7 | . | TRBV5-8 | . | TGTGCCAGCAGCTTGGCCGGGCAGGGAAGCGAGCAGTACTTC | CASSLAGQGSEQYF
TRBJ2-4 | TRBD2 | TRBV5-6 | . | TGTGCCAGCAGCTTGGCGGGCGGGGGTGTGGACATTCAGTACTTC | CASSLAGGGVDIQYF
TRBJ2-3 | TRBD1 | TRBV5-4 | . | TGTGCCAGCAGCTTGGGGGGACAGGGGGCGTTTGGCACAGATACGCAGTATTTT | CASSLGGQGAFGTDTQYF
TRBJ2-5 | TRBD2 | TRBV9 | . | TGTGCCAGCAGCGTAGGCGGGAGGGCCCGAGAGACCCAGTACTTC | CASSVGGRARETQYF
TRBJ1-5 | . | TRBV19 | . | TGTGCCAGTAGTATCTCACAGGGACACAATCAGCCCCAGCATTTT | CASSISQGHNQPQHF
TRBJ2-2 | . | TRBV4-2 | . | TGTGCCAGCAGCCAAGCTGGCGGGATTACTCCCACCGGGGAGCTGTTTTTT | CASSQAGGITPTGELFF
TRBJ1-1 | . | TRBV12-5 | . | TGTGCTAGTGGCCCTCCGGACGGCGTGGAAGCTTTCTTT | CASGPPDGVEAFF
TRBJ2-7 | . | TRBV7-2 | . | TGTGCCAGCAGCGTCGACAGGTTCTCCGGGGAGCAGTACTTC | CASSVDRFSGEQYF
TRBJ1-1 | . | TRBV29-1 | . | TGCAGCGTTGGCAAAGCAAACACTGAAGCTTTCTTT | CSVGKANTEAFF
TRBJ2-5 | TRBD1 | TRBV30 | . | TGTGCCTGGGAAAGACAGGGCCAAGAGACCCAGTACTTC | CAWERQGQETQYF
TRBJ1-4 | TRBD1 | TRBV18 | . | TGTGCCAGCTCACCACCGGGGACAGGCGATGAAAAACTGTTTTTT | CASSPPGTGDEKLFF
TRBJ2-5 | TRBD1 | TRBV5-1 | . | TGCGCCAGCAGCTTGGGGGGACAGGGTTACGAGACCCAGTACTTC | CASSLGGQGYETQYF
TRBJ1-3 | . | TRBV7-9 | . | TGTGCCAGCAGCGATATACGCTCTGGAAACACCATATATTTT | CASSDIRSGNTIYF
TRBJ1-6 | . | TRBV9 | . | TGTGCCAGCAGCGTAGAGGGCAGGGGAGATTCACCCCTCCACTTT | CASSVEGRGDSPLHF
TRBJ1-2 | TRBD1 | TRBV4-3 | . | TGCGCCAGCAGCCAAGAACTGGGACAGTCCCTTCCTAACTATGGCTACACCTTC | CASSQELGQSLPNYGYTF
TRBJ2-1 | TRBD1 | TRBV5-4 | . | TGTGCCAGCAGCTTGCCGGGACAGAGCTCTTACAATGAGCAGTTCTTC | CASSLPGQSSYNEQFF
TRBJ2-3 | TRBD2 | TRBV4-3 | . | TGCGCCAGCAGCCCACAAACCGGGAGCGGGGGAGAGGGGGATACGCAGTATTTT | CASSPQTGSGGEGDTQYF
TRBJ2-1 | TRBD2 | TRBV11-2 | . | TGTGCCAGCAGCACTCGTTGGACTAGCGGGAGGGCCGACTACAATGAGCAGTTCTTC | CASSTRWTSGRADYNEQFF
TRBJ2-1 | TRBD2 | TRBV10-2 | . | TGCGCCAGCAGTGAGTCGACTAGCGGGAGCCACTACAATGAGCAGTTCTTC | CASSESTSGSHYNEQFF
TRBJ2-1 | . | TRBV2 | . | TGTGCCAGCGGTAGCTCCTACAATGAGCAGTTCTTC | CASGSSYNEQFF
TRBJ1-2 | . | TRBV27 | . | TGTGCCAGCAGTAGAGTTCAGGACGACTATGGCTACACCTTC | CASSRVQDDYGYTF
TRBJ1-2 | TRBD1 | TRBV28 | . | TGTGCCAGCAGGGAACAGGGGAGGGACTATGGCTACACCTTC | CASREQGRDYGYTF
TRBJ1-1 | . | TRBV4-1 | . | TGCGCCAGCAGCCATCCGCCTCGACAGGTCCAGCCCGAAGCTTTCTTT | CASSHPPRQVQPEAFF
TRBJ2-1 | TRBD1 | TRBV7-3 | . | TGTGCCAGCAGCACCAGGACAGGGAGCTCCTACAATGAGCAGTTCTTC | CASSTRTGSSYNEQFF
TRBJ2-2 | . | TRBV11-2 | . | TGTGCCAGCAGCTTATGGAACACCGGGGAGCTGTTTTTT | CASSLWNTGELFF
TRBJ1-1 | . | TRBV5-6 | . | TGTGCCAGCAGCCCCCTTTCCCTGAACACTGAAGCTTTCTTT | CASSPLSLNTEAFF
TRBJ2-3 | . | TRBV6-4 | . | TGTGCCAGCAGTAGGACCGGGGGCACAGATACGCAGTATTTT | CASSRTGGTDTQYF
TRBJ1-3 | . | TRBV6-5 | . | TGTGCCAGCAGTTCCGGGGACCTCACCATATATTTT | CASSSGDLTIYF
TRBJ1-4 | TRBD1 | TRBV2 | . | TGTGCCAGCAATATGGACAGGGGAACGGATGAAAAACTGTTTTTT | CASNMDRGTDEKLFF
TRBJ1-4 | . | TRBV6-5 | . | TGTGCCAGCAGTTACCTCGGATGGAATGAAAAACTGTTTTTT | CASSYLGWNEKLFF
TRBJ2-2 | TRBD1 | TRBV11-3 | . | TGTGCCAGCAGCCCTAGCCCCGGACAGGGGGACACCGGGGAGCTGTTTTTT | CASSPSPGQGDTGELFF
TRBJ1-4 | . | TRBV4-1 | . | TGCGCCAGCAGCCAAGGAATGACCGAGTGGGGTGAAAAACTGTTTTTT | CASSQGMTEWGEKLFF
TRBJ2-5 | . | TRBV11-2 | . | TGTGCCAGCAGTTCAGTGTTCCAAGAGACCCAGTACTTC | CASSSVFQETQYF
TRBJ1-5 | . | TRBV7-2 | . | TGTGCCAGCAGCCAGGGGCAGGGGAAGAATCAGCCCCAGCATTTT | CASSQGQGKNQPQHF
TRBJ1-5 | . | TRBV7-2 | few | TGTGCCAGCAGCCCCCGGGCTCCCTCGGGCAATCAGCCCCAGCATTTT | CASSPRAPSGNQPQHF
TRBJ2-1 | TRBD2 | TRBV9 | . | TGTGCCAGCAGCGAACTTGGACTAGCGGGAGGACATGAGCAGTTCTTC | CASSELGLAGGHEQFF
TRBJ2-1 | . | TRBV7-2 | once | TGTGCCAGCAGCCGCGAGTGGGACTTCTCCAATGAGCAGTTCTTC | CASSREWDFSNEQFF
TRBJ2-2 | TRBD1 | TRBV5-8 | . | TGTGCCAGCAGCCGAACGTCATACAGGGGCACCGGGGAGCTGTTTTTT | CASSRTSYRGTGELFF
TRBJ1-1 | . | TRBV7-9 | . | TGTGCCAGCAGGCCACCGTGGGAGAGGAACACTGAAGCTTTCTTT | CASRPPWERNTEAFF
TRBJ2-5 | . | TRBV6-4 | . | TGTGCCAGCAGTGAACAGGATGGGGAGACCCAGTACTTC | CASSEQDGETQYF
TRBJ1-2 | . | TRBV25-1 | . | TGTGCCAGCAGTGAACCCCATAATGAGGGCTACACCTTC | CASSEPHNEGYTF
TRBJ2-4 | . | TRBV14 | . | TGTGCCAGCAGCCAAGGGCTAGCCAGGAACATTCAGTACTTC | CASSQGLARNIQYF
TRBJ2-7 | . | TRBV4-2 | . | TGTGCCAGCAGCCGACTGGGGGACGGCCGGTCCTCCTACGAGCAGTACTTC | CASSRLGDGRSSYEQYF
TRBJ1-5 | . | TRBV10-2 | once | TGCGCCAGCAGTGATTATGTTCGGGGTAGCAATCAGCCCCAGCATTTT | CASSDYVRGSNQPQHF
TRBJ1-5 | TRBD1 | TRBV6-5 | once | TGTGCCAGCAGCCAGGGGGGGATCCTGCCCCAGCATTTT | CASSQGGILPQHF
TRBJ2-5 | TRBD2 | TRBV7-2 | . | TGTGCCAGCAGCTACCAGGGACTAGCGGGGGAAGAGACCCAGTACTTC | CASSYQGLAGEETQYF